This T cell receptor beta chain was recorded in a study of blood T cell repertoires in COVID-19 (dated by TCRdb to 2020 to 2022). A note on the overall study: The collaborator samples originated in the United States, Italy and Spain and spanned the acute and convalescent phases of COVID-19. Deeply sampled blood TCRbeta repertoires from subjects exposed to, actively infected with, or recovered from COVID-19 were included in the dataset. The material from the prospective study consisted of cDNA or gDNA derived from T cells, B-cell-depleted T cells, or PBMCs. Where HLA class I and class II types were available, the types were taken from metadata supplied by the sample provider, not from assay-based typing. The samples were drawn from two sources: the first 160 participants of the ongoing ImmuneRACE study, and 1,000 to 1,500 subjects contributed by 6 global collaborators. A freely available public database, intended as a resource for researchers studying the immune response to SARS-CoV-2, is where the repertoires were released. The sample metadata nearly always contained a de-identified subject ID, COVID-19 status, age in years and sex. Results the study describes overall, beyond this receptor: How much clinical and demographic metadata was included differed by source and by participant, and the metadata was provided uncurated.

One collaborating source in Seattle enrolled patients during active infection and followed them longitudinally through the course of disease. Whole blood was collected in K2EDTA tubes by collaborating institutions according to the institutions' own protocols. For TCRbeta analysis, collaborators shipped samples as frozen whole blood, isolated PBMCs, or DNA extracted from either of those sample types. This clone was picked up a small number of times. Its specific antigen is unknown. Per-nucleotide qualities are absent, and no much larger clonotype sits a single base away. TCRbeta CDR3 regions were amplified from genomic DNA using the immunoSEQ Assay, a bias-controlled multiplex PCR. The original methods were these. Nucleated cell counts per sample were estimated from amplification of reference gene primers within the assay. To quantify the absolute abundance of each unique TCRbeta CDR3 rearrangement, sequence reads were collapsed and filtered. For each sample, productive Simpson clonality was calculated by taking the square root of Simpson's diversity index across productive rearrangements. Not all clones reach the TCRdb copy of this immuneACCESS table, which keeps in-frame sequences only. Checked studies attribute under half of the gap to unresolved V genes and leave the rest unexplained. The V and J calls and the clone size are those of that table, but D and trimming were determined from the DNA. The sample table holds 150,000 to 200,000 clones, of which 85% to 90% were seen once. The ten largest clones represent approximately 9.9% of the sample.

V is cut by 5 bases and J by 2 bases, and the space between the germline ends is 13 bases. The CDR3 runs 15 amino acids, cysteine and phenylalanine included. The only DNA kept is the CDR3, 45 bases in frame from the first base. Taken from the germline V gene, the CDR1 and CDR2 loops are SGHVS and FQNEAQ. Sequences were obtained from peripheral blood. This receptor was taken from a woman aged 60-75 years with COVID-19, enrolled during active disease. The rearranged chain carries TRBV7-8 and TRBJ1-3; a confident D gene designation cannot be given. CDR3 region: CASSPQPLTGNTIYF. At the DNA level, the sequence is TGTGCCAGCAGCCCCCAGCCACTAACTGGAAACACCATATATTTT.